This is a list of T cell receptor beta chains from one sample in a study of cytotoxic CD8 clonotypes in ibrutinib-treated CLL. Measured with immunoSEQ multiplex PCR; TCRdb has only the in-frame clones, and not every one. In the table there are more than 60,000 clones, roughly 80% of which are singletons. The starting material was PBMCs, obtained after 24 months of ibrutinib treatment. All receptors come from a human donor with chronic lymphocytic leukemia. Each CDR3 is given with its conserved first and last residue. A D gene is named only where the DNA matches it firmly. The size entry is marked missing in some rows and otherwise reads once, few, many or a size class.

cdr3_length	d_call	clone_size	j_call	v_call	cdr3_nt	cdr3_aa
16	TRBD2	-	TRBJ2-2	TRBV28	TGTGCCAGCAGTTTATTGGTAGCGGGCTACACCGGGGAGCTGTTTTTT	CASSLLVAGYTGELFF
15	-	-	TRBJ2-2	TRBV7-6	TGTGCCAGCAGCTTAAGGCGGGCGAACACCGGGGAGCTGTTTTTT	CASSLRRANTGELFF
17	TRBD1	-	TRBJ1-2	TRBV6-1	TGTGCCAGCAGTGAACGTCACGGACAGGGGGCGAACTATGGCTACACCTTC	CASSERHGQGANYGYTF
16	TRBD1	-	TRBJ2-7	TRBV2	TGTGCCAGCAGTTTCACCACCTGGGGACAGTTGTACGAGCAGTACTTC	CASSFTTWGQLYEQYF
15	-	few	TRBJ1-2	TRBV7-9	TGTGCCAGCAGCTTAACCGGGGCCAATCGGGATGGCTACACCTTC	CASSLTGANRDGYTF
15	-	-	TRBJ2-7	TRBV7-3	TGCGCCAGCAGCCTAGGCCGGGACGGCTCCTACGAGCAGTACTTC	CASSLGRDGSYEQYF
14	-	-	TRBJ2-3	TRBV5-6	TGTGCCAGCAGCTTGGCCGTCCACACAGATACGCAGTATTTT	CASSLAVHTDTQYF
14	-	once	TRBJ2-7	TRBV6-6	TGTGCCAGCAGTTACTTGGGATTCGACTACGAGCAGTACTTC	CASSYLGFDYEQYF
15	TRBD1	-	TRBJ2-2	TRBV6-6	TGTGCCAGCAGCCTAGGGACAGCGAACACCGGGGAGCTGTTTTTT	CASSLGTANTGELFF
14	TRBD1	-	TRBJ2-2	TRBV11-2	TGTGCCAGTCTGCCGACAGGGAATGCCGGGGAGCTGTTTTTT	CASLPTGNAGELFF
15	-	-	TRBJ2-3	TRBV6-5	TGTGCCAGCAGTCAGGTACAGGGCCCCACAGATACGCAGTATTTT	CASSQVQGPTDTQYF
16	TRBD2	-	TRBJ2-3	TRBV5-4	TGTGCCAGCAGCTTGAAACTAGCGGAGGATGCAGATACGCAGTATTTT	CASSLKLAEDADTQYF
15	TRBD1	-	TRBJ2-2	TRBV9	TGTGCCAGCAGCGTTGACAGGGGAGATACCGGGGAGCTGTTTTTT	CASSVDRGDTGELFF
17	-	-	TRBJ2-5	TRBV5-6	TGTGCCAGCAGCCAGCGCGACCGGACGAATAGTTATGAGACCCAGTACTTC	CASSQRDRTNSYETQYF
13	-	-	TRBJ2-4	TRBV7-3	TGTGCCAGCAGCCCCGTAGTGAGGGGCATTCAGTACTTC	CASSPVVRGIQYF
14	TRBD1	-	TRBJ1-5	TRBV6-5	TGTGCCAGCAGTTCCACAGGGGGCCGGCAGCCCCAGCATTTT	CASSSTGGRQPQHF
14	-	-	TRBJ2-3	TRBV29-1	TGCAGCGTTGAAGAGGGGTTTAGCACAGATACGCAGTATTTT	CSVEEGFSTDTQYF
14	-	-	TRBJ1-5	TRBV4-1	TGCGCCAGCAGCCCACGGAGGGGAGGTGAACCCCAGCATTTT	CASSPRRGGEPQHF
13	-	-	TRBJ1-1	TRBV27	TGTGCCAGCAGTTTCGGACAGTACACTGAAGCTTTCTTT	CASSFGQYTEAFF
16	TRBD1	few	TRBJ1-4	TRBV28	TGTGCCAGCAGTTCACCCCGGACAGGGGGTGATGAAAAACTGTTTTTT	CASSSPRTGGDEKLFF
15	TRBD2	-	TRBJ2-7	TRBV5-4	TGTGCCAGCAGCTTGGAGGGACTAGCGGGAGACTCGCAGTACTTC	CASSLEGLAGDSQYF
17	-	few	TRBJ1-2	TRBV23-1	TGCGCCAGCAGTCAACATCGAGGACTCAAAGCTAACTATGGCTACACCTTC	CASSQHRGLKANYGYTF
14	TRBD1	-	TRBJ2-1	TRBV27	TGTGCCAGCAGAGGGACAGGGGACTACAATGAGCAGTTCTTC	CASRGTGDYNEQFF